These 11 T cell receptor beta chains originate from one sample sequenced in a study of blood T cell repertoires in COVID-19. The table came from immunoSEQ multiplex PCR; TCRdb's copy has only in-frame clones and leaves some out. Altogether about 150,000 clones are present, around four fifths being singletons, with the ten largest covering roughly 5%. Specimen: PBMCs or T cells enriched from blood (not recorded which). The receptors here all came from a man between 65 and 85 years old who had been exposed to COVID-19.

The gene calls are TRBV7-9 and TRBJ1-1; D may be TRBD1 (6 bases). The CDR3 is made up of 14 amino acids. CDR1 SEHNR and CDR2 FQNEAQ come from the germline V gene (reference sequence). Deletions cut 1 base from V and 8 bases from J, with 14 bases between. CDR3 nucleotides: TGTGCCAGCAGCTTAGAAGGTGGACAGAGAGAAGCTTTCTTT. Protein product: CASSLEGGQREAFF. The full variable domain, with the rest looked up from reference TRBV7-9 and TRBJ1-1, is DTGVSQNPRHKITKRGQNVTFRCDPISEHNRLYWYRQTLGQGPEFLTYFQNEAQLEKSRLLSDRFSAERPKGSFSTLEIQRTEQGDSAMYLCASSLEGGQREAFFGQGTRLTVV.

CDR3 amino acids: CATSRSRTGDGYTF. The CDR3 DNA reads TGTGCCACCAGCCGGTCTCGAACAGGGGATGGCTACACCTTC. The genes are TRBV15 and TRBJ1-2; 7 bases fit TRBD1. V lost 5 bases, J lost 6 bases, and 9 bases stayed unmatched. Germline V gene sequence: CDR1 LNHNV, CDR2 YYDKDF (reference sequence). This CDR3 is 14 amino acids long.

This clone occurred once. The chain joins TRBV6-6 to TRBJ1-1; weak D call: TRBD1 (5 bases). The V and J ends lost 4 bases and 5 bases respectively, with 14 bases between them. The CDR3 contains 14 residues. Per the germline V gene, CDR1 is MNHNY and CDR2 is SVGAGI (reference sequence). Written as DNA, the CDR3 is TGTGCCAGCAGTTCCATGTCGGGGGGGACTGAAGCTTTCTTT. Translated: CASSSMSGGTEAFF.

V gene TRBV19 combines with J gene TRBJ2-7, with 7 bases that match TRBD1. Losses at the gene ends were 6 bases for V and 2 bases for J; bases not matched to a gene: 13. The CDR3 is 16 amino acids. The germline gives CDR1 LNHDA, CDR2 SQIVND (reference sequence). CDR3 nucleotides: TGTGCCAGTAGCCTCTTGACAGGGCCGCCTCCCTACGAGCAGTACTTC. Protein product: CASSLLTGPPPYEQYF.

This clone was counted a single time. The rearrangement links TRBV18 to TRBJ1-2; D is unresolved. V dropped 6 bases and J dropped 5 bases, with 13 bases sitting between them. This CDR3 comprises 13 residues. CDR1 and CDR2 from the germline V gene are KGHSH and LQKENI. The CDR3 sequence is CASSSGERYGYTF. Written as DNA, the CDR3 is TGTGCCAGCTCGAGCGGGGAGAGGTATGGCTACACCTTC.

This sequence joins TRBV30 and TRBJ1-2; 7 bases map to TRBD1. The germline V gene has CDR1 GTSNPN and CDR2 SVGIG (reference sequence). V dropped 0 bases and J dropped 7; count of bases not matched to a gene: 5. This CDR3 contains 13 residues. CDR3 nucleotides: TGTGCCTGGAGTGTGAGGGGGCCTGGTGGCTACACCTTC. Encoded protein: CAWSVRGPGGYTF. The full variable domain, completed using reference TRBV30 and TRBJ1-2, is SQTIHQWPATLVQPVGSPLSLECTVEGTSNPNLYWYRQAAGRGLQLLFYSVGIGQISSEVPQNLSASRPQDRQFILSSKKLLLSDSGFYLCAWSVRGPGGYTFGSGTRLTVV.

Here the CDR3 reads CASSPKDEQYF. The CDR3, as DNA: TGTGCCAGCAGCCCTAAAGACGAGCAGTACTTC. V is TRBV11-2 and J is TRBJ2-7; the D is unclear. The germline gives CDR1 SGHAT, CDR2 FQNNGV. V was trimmed by 5 bases and J by 5 bases, leaving 7 bases between them. The CDR3 sequence is 11 residues long.

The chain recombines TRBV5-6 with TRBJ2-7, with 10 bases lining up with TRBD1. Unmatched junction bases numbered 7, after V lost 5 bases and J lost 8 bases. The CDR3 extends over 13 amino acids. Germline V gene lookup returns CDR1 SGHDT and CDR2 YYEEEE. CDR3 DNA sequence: TGTGCCAGCAGTCCCGGGACAGGGGCGAAGCAGTACTTC. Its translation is CASSPGTGAKQYF.

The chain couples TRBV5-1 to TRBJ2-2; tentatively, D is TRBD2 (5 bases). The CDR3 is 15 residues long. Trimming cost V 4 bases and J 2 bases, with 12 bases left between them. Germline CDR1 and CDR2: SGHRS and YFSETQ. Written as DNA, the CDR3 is TGCGCCAGCAGCCGTCGGGGTTCCAACACCGGGGAGCTGTTTTTT. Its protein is CASSRRGSNTGELFF.

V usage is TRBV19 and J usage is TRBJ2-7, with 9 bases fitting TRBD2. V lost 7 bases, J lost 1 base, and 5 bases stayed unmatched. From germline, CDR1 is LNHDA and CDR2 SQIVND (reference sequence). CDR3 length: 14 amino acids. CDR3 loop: CASKGLAGSYEQYF. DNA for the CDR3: TGTGCCAGTAAAGGGCTAGCGGGGTCCTACGAGCAGTACTTC.

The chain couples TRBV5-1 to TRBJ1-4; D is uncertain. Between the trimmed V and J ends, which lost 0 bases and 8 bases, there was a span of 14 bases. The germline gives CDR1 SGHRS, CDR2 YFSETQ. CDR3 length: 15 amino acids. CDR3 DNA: TGCGCCAGCAGCTTGGGGCGGAGCCCTGGGGAAAAACTGTTTTTT. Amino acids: CASSLGRSPGEKLFF.